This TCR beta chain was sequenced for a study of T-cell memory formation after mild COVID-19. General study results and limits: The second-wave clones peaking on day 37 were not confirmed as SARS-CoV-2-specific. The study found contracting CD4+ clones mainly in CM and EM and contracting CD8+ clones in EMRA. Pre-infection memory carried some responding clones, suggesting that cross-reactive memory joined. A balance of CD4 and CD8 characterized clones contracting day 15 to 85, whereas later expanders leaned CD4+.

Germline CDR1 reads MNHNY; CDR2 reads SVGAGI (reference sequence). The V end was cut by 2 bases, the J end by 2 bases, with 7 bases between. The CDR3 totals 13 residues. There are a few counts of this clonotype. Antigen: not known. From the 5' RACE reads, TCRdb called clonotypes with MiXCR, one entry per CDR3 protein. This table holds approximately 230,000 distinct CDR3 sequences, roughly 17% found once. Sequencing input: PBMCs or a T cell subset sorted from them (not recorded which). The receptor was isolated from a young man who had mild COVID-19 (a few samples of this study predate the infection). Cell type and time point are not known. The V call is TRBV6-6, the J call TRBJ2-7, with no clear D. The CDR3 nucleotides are TGTGCCAGCAGTTACCTGGCAACCTACGAGCAGTACTTC. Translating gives CASSYLATYEQYF.